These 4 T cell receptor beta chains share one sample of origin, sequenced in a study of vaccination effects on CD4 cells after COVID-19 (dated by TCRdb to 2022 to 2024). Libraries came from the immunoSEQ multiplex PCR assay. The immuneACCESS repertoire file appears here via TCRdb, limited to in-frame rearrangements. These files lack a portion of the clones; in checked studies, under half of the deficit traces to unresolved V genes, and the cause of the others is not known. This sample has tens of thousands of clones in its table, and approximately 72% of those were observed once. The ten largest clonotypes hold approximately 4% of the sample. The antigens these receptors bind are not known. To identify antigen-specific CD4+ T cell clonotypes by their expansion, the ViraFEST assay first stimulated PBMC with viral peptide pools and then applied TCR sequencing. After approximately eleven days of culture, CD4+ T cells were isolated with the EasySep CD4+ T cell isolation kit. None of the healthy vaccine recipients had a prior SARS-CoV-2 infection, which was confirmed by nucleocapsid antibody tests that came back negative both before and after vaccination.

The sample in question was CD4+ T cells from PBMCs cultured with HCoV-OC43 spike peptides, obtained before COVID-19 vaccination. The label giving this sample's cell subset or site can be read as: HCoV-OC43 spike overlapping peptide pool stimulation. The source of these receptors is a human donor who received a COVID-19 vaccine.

DNA of the CDR3: TGTGCCAGTAGTATAGAGGGACAGGGCACAGATACGCAGTATTTT. Protein: CASSIEGQGTDTQYF. The chain employs TRBV19 and TRBJ2-3; 8 nucleotides line up with TRBD1. V lost 0 bases and J lost 1; bases outside the gene matches: 0. This CDR3 has 15 residues. CDR1 and CDR2 (germline): LNHDA, SQIVND (reference sequence).

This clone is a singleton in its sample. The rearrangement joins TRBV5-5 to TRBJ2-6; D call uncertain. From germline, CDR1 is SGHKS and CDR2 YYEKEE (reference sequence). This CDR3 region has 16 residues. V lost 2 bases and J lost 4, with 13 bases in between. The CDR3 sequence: CASSLGDARGANVLTF. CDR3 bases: TGTGCCAGCAGCTTAGGCGACGCAAGGGGGGCCAACGTCCTGACTTTC.

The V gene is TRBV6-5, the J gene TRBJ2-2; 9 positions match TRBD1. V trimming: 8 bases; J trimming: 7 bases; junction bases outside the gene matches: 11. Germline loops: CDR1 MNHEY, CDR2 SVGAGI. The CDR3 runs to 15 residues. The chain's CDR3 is CASGPTDRGVGELFF. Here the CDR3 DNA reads TGTGCCAGCGGGCCGACGGACAGGGGAGTCGGGGAGCTGTTTTTT.

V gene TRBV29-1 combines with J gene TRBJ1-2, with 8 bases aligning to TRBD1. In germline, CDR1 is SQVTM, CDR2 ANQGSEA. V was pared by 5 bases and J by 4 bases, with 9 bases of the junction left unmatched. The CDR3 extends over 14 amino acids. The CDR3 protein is CSVTVTGDSYGYTF. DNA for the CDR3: TGCAGCGTTACGGTGACAGGGGATAGCTATGGCTACACCTTC.